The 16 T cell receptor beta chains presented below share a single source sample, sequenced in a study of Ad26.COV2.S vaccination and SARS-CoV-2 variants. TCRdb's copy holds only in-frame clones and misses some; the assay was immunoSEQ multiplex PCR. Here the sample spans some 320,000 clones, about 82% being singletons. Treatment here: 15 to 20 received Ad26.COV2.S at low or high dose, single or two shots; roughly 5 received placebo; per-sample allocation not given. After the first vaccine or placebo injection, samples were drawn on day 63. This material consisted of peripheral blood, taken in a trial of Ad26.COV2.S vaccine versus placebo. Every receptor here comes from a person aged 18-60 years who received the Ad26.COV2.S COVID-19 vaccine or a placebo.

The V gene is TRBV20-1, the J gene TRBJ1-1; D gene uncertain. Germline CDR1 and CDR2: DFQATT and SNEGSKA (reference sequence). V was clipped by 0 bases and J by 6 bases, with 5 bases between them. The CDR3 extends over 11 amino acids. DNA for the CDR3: TGCAGTGCTAGAGACAGTCCTGAAGCTTTCTTT. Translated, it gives CSARDSPEAFF.

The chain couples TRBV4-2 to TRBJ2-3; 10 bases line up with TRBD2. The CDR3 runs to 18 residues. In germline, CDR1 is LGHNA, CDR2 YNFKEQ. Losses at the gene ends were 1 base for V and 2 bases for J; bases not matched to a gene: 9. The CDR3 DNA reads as TGTGCCAGCAGCCAAGGGGTTAGCGGACTAGCGGTCACAGATACGCAGTATTTT. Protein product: CASSQGVSGLAVTDTQYF.

The CDR3 region is CASSLERKVGTEAFF. DNA for the CDR3: TGTGCCAGCAGCCTTGAGAGGAAGGTAGGGACTGAAGCTTTCTTT. V is TRBV11-3 and J is TRBJ1-1, with D uncertain. The ends were cut back, 5 bases at V and 5 bases at J, with 18 bases in the middle. CDR3 length equals 15 residues. Germline assignment: CDR1 SGHNT and CDR2 YENEEA.

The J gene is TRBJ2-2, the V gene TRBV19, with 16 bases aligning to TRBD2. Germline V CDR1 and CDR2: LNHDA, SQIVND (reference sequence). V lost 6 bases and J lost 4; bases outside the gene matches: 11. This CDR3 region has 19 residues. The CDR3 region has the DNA TGTGCCAGTAGCCAGGGACTAGCGGGGGGGCGGTCGTTCACCGGGGAGCTGTTTTTT. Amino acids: CASSQGLAGGRSFTGELFF.

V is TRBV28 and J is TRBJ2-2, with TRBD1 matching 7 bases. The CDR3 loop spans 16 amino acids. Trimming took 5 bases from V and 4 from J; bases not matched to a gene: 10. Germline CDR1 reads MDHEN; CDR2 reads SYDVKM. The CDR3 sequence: CASSIHPTGVTGELFF. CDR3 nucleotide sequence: TGTGCCAGCAGTATTCATCCTACAGGGGTCACCGGGGAGCTGTTTTTT.

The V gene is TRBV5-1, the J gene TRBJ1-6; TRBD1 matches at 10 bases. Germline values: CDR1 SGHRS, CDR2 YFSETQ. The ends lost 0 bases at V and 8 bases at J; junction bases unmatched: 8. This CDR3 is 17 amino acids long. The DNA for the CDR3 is TGCGCCAGCAGCTTGGGGACAGGGGGAACTCGGGATTCACCCCTCCACTTT. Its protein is CASSLGTGGTRDSPLHF.

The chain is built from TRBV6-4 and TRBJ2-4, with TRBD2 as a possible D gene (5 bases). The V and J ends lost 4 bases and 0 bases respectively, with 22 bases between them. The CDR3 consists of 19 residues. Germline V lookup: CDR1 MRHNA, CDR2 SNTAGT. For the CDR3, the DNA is TGTGCCAGCAGTGGGGAGACTACCCCTAGACACCTAGCCAAAAACATTCAGTACTTC. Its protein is CASSGETTPRHLAKNIQYF.

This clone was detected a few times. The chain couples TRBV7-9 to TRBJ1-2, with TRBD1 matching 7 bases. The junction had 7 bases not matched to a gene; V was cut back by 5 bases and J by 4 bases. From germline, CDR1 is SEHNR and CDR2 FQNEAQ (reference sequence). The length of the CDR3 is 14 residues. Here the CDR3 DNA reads TGTGCCAGCAGCCTACAGGGGCCCTTCTATGGCTACACCTTC. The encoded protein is CASSLQGPFYGYTF.

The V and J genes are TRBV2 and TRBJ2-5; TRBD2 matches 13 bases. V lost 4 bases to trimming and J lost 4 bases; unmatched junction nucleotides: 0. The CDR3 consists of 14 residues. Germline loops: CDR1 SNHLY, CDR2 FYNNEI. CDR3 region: CASSGTSGGETQYF. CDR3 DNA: TGTGCCAGCAGTGGGACTAGCGGGGGAGAGACCCAGTACTTC.

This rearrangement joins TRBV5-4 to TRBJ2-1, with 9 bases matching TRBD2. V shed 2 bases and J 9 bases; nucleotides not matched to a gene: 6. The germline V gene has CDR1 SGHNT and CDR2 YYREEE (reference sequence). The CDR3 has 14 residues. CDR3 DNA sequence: TGTGCCAGCAGCTTCGCGGGGGGGCGTATTGAGCAGTTCTTC. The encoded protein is CASSFAGGRIEQFF.

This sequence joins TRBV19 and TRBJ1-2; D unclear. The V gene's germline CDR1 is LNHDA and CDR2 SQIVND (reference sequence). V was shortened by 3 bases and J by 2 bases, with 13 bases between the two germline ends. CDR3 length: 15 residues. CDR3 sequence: CASSMGAAFNYGYTF. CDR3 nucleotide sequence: TGTGCCAGTAGTATGGGCGCAGCCTTCAACTATGGCTACACCTTC.

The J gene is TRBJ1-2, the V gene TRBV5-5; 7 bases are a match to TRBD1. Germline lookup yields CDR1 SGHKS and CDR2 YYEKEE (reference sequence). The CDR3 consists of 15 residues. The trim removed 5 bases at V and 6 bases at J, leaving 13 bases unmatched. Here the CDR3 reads CASSLPGQTFDGYTF. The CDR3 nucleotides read TGTGCCAGCAGTTTACCGGGACAGACTTTCGATGGCTACACCTTC.

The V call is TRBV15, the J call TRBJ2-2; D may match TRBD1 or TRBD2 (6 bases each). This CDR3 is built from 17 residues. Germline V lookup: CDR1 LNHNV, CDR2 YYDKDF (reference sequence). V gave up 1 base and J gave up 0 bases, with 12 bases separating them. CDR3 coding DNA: TGTGCCACCAGCAGAGGCGGGACATACGCGAACACCGGGGAGCTGTTTTTT. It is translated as CATSRGGTYANTGELFF.

The CDR3 loop reads CASTDWAGGYTF. DNA of the CDR3: TGTGCCAGTACGGACTGGGCAGGAGGCTACACCTTC. V usage is TRBV7-2 and J usage is TRBJ1-2; D remains ambiguous. The V and J ends lost 9 bases and 8 bases respectively, with 16 bases between them. The CDR3 spans 12 residues. CDR1 SGHTA and CDR2 FQGNSA come from the germline V gene.

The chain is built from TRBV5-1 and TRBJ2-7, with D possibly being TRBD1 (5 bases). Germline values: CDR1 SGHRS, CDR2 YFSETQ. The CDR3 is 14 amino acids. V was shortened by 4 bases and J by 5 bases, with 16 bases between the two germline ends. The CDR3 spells CASSHRQTDDEQYF. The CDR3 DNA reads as TGCGCCAGCAGCCACCGACAGACCGACGACGAGCAGTACTTC.

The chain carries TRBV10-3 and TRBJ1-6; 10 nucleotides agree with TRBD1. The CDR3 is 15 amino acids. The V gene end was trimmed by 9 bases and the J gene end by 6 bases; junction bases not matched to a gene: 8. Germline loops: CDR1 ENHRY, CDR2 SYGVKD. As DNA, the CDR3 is TGTGCCATTTCTCGACAGGGGGCGCGTAATTCACCCCTCCACTTT. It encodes CAISRQGARNSPLHF.